The 14 T cell receptor beta chains presented below share a single source sample, sequenced in a study of blood T cell repertoires in COVID-19. Produced via immunoSEQ multiplex PCR; TCRdb's table is partial and in-frame only. The table records about 200,000 clones, 83% of them present only once. Sequencing used peripheral blood. All receptors come from a woman in her 40s with active or convalescent COVID-19.

The CDR3 region has the DNA TGTGCCAGCAGCAATCTCAGGACTAGCGGGGTCACAGATACGCAGTATTTT. Residues: CASSNLRTSGVTDTQYF. The chain uses TRBV21-1 and TRBJ2-3; TRBD2 is the table's D call and was not checked against the DNA. TRBV21-1 is a pseudogene locus. The CDR3 contains 17 residues.

This clone was seen just once. The chain is built from TRBV28 and TRBJ2-7; 7 nucleotides match TRBD1. The CDR3 covers 14 residues. With V trimmed by 4 bases and J by 1 base, 4 bases remained unmatched. Germline CDR1 reads MDHEN; CDR2 reads SYDVKM. CDR3 nucleotides: TGTGCCAGCAGTTACAGGGGTATGTCCTACGAGCAGTACTTC. Translating it yields CASSYRGMSYEQYF.

The V and J genes are TRBV24-1 and TRBJ2-7, with D maybe TRBD1 (5 bases). The germline gives CDR1 KGHDR, CDR2 SFDVKD. Deletions cut 4 bases from V and 0 bases from J, with 9 bases between. The CDR3 has 14 residues. The CDR3 nucleotides read TGTGCCACCAGTGAGGCTGACAGCTCCTACGAGCAGTACTTC. It codes for CATSEADSSYEQYF.

The chain has TRBV20-1 and TRBJ1-1; 11 bases fit TRBD1. The CDR3 runs to 11 residues. The J segment lost 11 bases and the V segment lost 4 bases, leaving 3 bases of the junction unmatched. Germline V lookup: CDR1 DFQATT, CDR2 SNEGSKA (reference sequence). The CDR3 region has the DNA TGCAGTGCTAACCGGGACAGGGGGGCTTTCTTT. It is translated as CSANRDRGAFF.

This chain links TRBV12-3 or TRBV12-4 with TRBJ1-1; D is unresolved. This CDR3 comprises 13 residues. The ends were cut back, 1 base at V and 1 base at J, with 4 bases in the middle. The CDR3 spells CASSLGQNTEAFF. The CDR3 DNA reads TGTGCCAGCAGTTTAGGTCAGAACACTGAAGCTTTCTTT.

V is TRBV6-5 and J is TRBJ2-3; a possible D gene is TRBD2 (7 bases). Per germline, CDR1 MNHEY and CDR2 SVGAGI. The CDR3 has 14 residues. V lost 9 bases, J lost 1 base, and 14 bases lay in between. CDR3 bases: TGTGCCAGTGGGGGGGGGCTTGGCACAGATACGCAGTATTTT. It specifies CASGGGLGTDTQYF.

This rearrangement joins TRBV28 to TRBJ1-3, with 10 bases lining up with TRBD1. Germline V gene data show CDR1 as MDHEN and CDR2 as SYDVKM. This CDR3 has 14 residues. The J segment lost 3 bases and the V segment lost 8 bases, leaving 4 bases of the junction unmatched. CDR3 sequence reads: CASRQGASGNTIYF. The CDR3 region has the DNA TGTGCCAGCCGACAGGGGGCGAGTGGAAACACCATATATTTT.

This chain connects TRBV11-3 to TRBJ1-6; the match to TRBD1 covers 7 bases. J gave up 1 base and V 5 bases, and 5 bases lay outside the gene matches. There are 16 residues in the CDR3. Per the germline V gene, CDR1 is SGHNT and CDR2 is YENEEA. The DNA for the CDR3 is TGTGCCAGCAGCCCGACAGGGCTGTCCTATAATTCACCCCTCCACTTT. It is translated as CASSPTGLSYNSPLHF.

The chain links TRBV11-2 to TRBJ1-3, with D possibly TRBD1 on 5 matching bases. From germline, CDR1 is SGHAT and CDR2 FQNNGV. The CDR3 consists of 18 residues. With 2 bases removed from V and 5 bases from J, the gap between germline ends came to 22 bases. This CDR3 reads CASSLTMGDFRQRNTIYF. DNA for the CDR3: TGTGCCAGCAGCTTAACTATGGGGGACTTTCGACAAAGAAACACCATATATTTT.

The V call is TRBV24-1, the J call TRBJ1-6, with D possibly TRBD1 on 5 matching bases. Between the trimmed V and J ends, which lost 6 bases and 2 bases, there was a span of 22 bases. Germline CDR1 is KGHDR and CDR2 is SFDVKD. This CDR3 spans 19 amino acids. The CDR3 bases are TGTGCCACCAGTCCCGGGACTCCGGACGCCGTACCCTATAATTCACCCCTCCACTTT. Protein product: CATSPGTPDAVPYNSPLHF.

V is TRBV7-9 and J is TRBJ2-1, with D possibly TRBD2 on 5 matching bases. V was trimmed by 5 bases and J by 7 bases, leaving 9 bases between them. Germline V gene data show CDR1 as SEHNR and CDR2 as FQNEAQ (reference sequence). The CDR3 extends over 12 amino acids. For the CDR3, the DNA is TGTGCCAGCAGCAGACCGGGAAATGAGCAGTTCTTC. Translating gives CASSRPGNEQFF. Filled out from reference TRBV7-9 and TRBJ2-1, the complete variable domain reads DTGVSQNPRHKITKRGQNVTFRCDPISEHNRLYWYRQTLGQGPEFLTYFQNEAQLEKSRLLSDRFSAERPKGSFSTLEIQRTEQGDSAMYLCASSRPGNEQFFGPGTRLTVL.

This clone came up once. The chain employs TRBV5-4 and TRBJ2-5; D gene uncertain. With 0 bases removed from V and 2 bases from J, the gap between germline ends came to 14 bases. The CDR3 consists of 16 residues. The germline V gene has CDR1 SGHNT and CDR2 YYREEE (reference sequence). This CDR3 reads CASSLGAADVQETQYF. The CDR3, as DNA: TGTGCCAGCAGCTTGGGCGCGGCAGATGTACAAGAGACCCAGTACTTC.

The chain employs TRBV5-4 and TRBJ1-4; 7 positions agree with TRBD1. CDR1 SGHNT and CDR2 YYREEE come from the germline V gene (reference sequence). With 4 bases clipped from V and 5 bases from J, the junction kept 2 bases outside the gene matches. The CDR3 has 13 amino acids. DNA for the CDR3: TGTGCCAGCAGCACGGGACAGAATGAAAAACTGTTTTTT. It encodes CASSTGQNEKLFF.

The chain combines TRBV5-1 with TRBJ2-7; no definite D call. The CDR3 loop spans 15 amino acids. Germline-derived CDR1 and CDR2 are SGHRS and YFSETQ. Trimming removed 0 bases at V and 5 bases at J, with 15 bases between. CDR3 amino acids: CASSLALTSTNEQYF. The CDR3 DNA sequence: TGCGCCAGCAGCTTGGCCCTGACTTCCACCAACGAGCAGTACTTC.